The clone carrying this T cell receptor beta chain was seen more than once but under ten times. Its antigen is undetermined. The PCR ran on 60 Vbeta and 13 Jbeta primers. Repertoires were generated with immunoSEQ multiplex PCR, while TCRdb's copy carries only in-frame clones and drops some. The table lists 65,000 to 100,000 clones, around three quarters of them singletons, with over 3% in the top ten. The data are from a study of cytomegalovirus exposure and HLA in healthy donors. Overall study results and limits: An analysis was carried out at a later point. It showed that HLA-associated TCR beta chains were more clonally expanded than equally common non-associated chains. Cytomegalovirus status, reportedly, was diagnosed with high specificity and sensitivity by the classifier.

V was trimmed by 1 base and J by 5 bases, leaving 12 bases between them. The CDR3 has 15 amino acids. Per the germline V gene, CDR1 is SGHTA and CDR2 is FQGTGA. This clonotype originated in a man between 40 and 49 years old in good health and CMV-seronegative. The sequencing input was PBMCs. This chain links TRBV7-3 with TRBJ1-5; D may be TRBD1 (6 bases). The CDR3 protein is CASSLNPGVDQPQHF. The CDR3 nucleotides are TGTGCCAGCAGCTTAAATCCAGGGGTCGATCAGCCCCAGCATTTT.